This T cell receptor beta chain originates from a study of a mutant IDH1 vaccine in newly diagnosed glioma. The V gene's germline CDR1 is LNHDA and CDR2 SQIVND (reference sequence). The CDR3 totals 16 residues. V was shortened by 7 bases and J by 0 bases, with 19 bases between the two germline ends. The method was immunoSEQ multiplex PCR; TCRdb's version includes in-frame clones alone and lacks a portion of them. Of tens of thousands of clones in the sample, about 80% are singletons; the top ten hold approximately 25%. About this clone itself: Its target is not known.

The time point is: week 5, during vaccination. Each dose delivered 300 ug of mutant IDH1 20-mer peptide subcutaneously with imiquimod. The sequence was obtained from a man aged 25 to 45 with glioma. The gene calls are TRBV19 and TRBJ2-7; D is unresolved. Sequenced material: PBMCs, taken from a glioma patient whose treatment included an IDH1 peptide vaccine. In DNA form, the CDR3 reads TGTGCCAGTAAACTCCAGGCAAGGGCTAGCTCCTACGAGCAGTACTTC. It specifies CASKLQARASSYEQYF. Combining the CDR3 with reference TRBV19 and TRBJ2-7 gives the whole variable domain DGGITQSPKYLFRKEGQNVTLSCEQNLNHDAMYWYRQDPGQGLRLIYYSQIVNDFQKGDIAEGYSVSREKKESFPLTVTSAQKNPTAFYLCASKLQARASSYEQYFGPGTRLTVT.